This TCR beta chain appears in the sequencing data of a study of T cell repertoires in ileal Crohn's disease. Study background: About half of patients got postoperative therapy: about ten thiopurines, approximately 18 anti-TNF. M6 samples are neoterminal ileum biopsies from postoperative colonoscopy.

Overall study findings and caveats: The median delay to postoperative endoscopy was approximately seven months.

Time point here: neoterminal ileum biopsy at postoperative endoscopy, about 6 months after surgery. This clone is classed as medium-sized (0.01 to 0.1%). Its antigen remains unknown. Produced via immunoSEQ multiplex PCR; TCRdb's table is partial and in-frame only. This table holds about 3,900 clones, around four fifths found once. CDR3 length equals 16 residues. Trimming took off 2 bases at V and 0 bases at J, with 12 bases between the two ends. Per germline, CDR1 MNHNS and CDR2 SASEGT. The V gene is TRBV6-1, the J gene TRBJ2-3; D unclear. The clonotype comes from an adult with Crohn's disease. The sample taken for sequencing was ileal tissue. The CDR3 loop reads CASSEPFGPSTDTQYF. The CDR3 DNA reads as TGTGCCAGCAGTGAACCCTTTGGGCCGAGCACAGATACGCAGTATTTT.